The 15 T cell receptor beta chains presented below share a single source sample, sequenced in a study of PD-L1 blockade in urothelial cancer. TCRdb keeps only in-frame clones here, not all; method: immunoSEQ multiplex PCR. Of about 93,000 clones listed, 90% are singletons. Sample time point: pretreatment peripheral blood. Sequencing was performed on PBMCs, taken around atezolizumab (anti-PD-L1) treatment. These receptors were obtained from a man between 60 and 75 years old with urothelial cancer.

CDR3 region: CASSSSDRGYPNEQFF. The CDR3 DNA reads TGTGCCAGCAGCTCAAGCGACAGGGGTTATCCCAATGAGCAGTTCTTC. V usage is TRBV11-2 and J usage is TRBJ2-1, with TRBD1 identical over 8 bases. Germline loops: CDR1 SGHAT, CDR2 FQNNGV. CDR3 length equals 16 residues. The J segment lost 6 bases and the V segment lost 4 bases, leaving 11 bases of the junction unmatched.

This chain joins TRBV5-4 and TRBJ1-4, with D perhaps TRBD1 (5 bases). The ends were cut back, 5 bases at V and 7 bases at J, with 15 bases in the middle. CDR1 and CDR2 (germline): SGHNT, YYREEE (reference sequence). The CDR3 spans 14 residues. The CDR3 coding sequence is TGTGCCAGCAGTCTTCAGGGATCTAGTGAAAAACTGTTTTTT. It yields the protein CASSLQGSSEKLFF.

This clone was counted a few times. The chain combines TRBV7-7 with TRBJ2-5, with D possibly matching TRBD1 (5 bases). CDR1 and CDR2 from the germline V gene are SSHAT and FNYEAQ (reference sequence). Trimming removed 1 base from V and 2 bases from J, with 11 bases in between. The CDR3 loop spans 15 amino acids. The CDR3 nucleotides are TGTGCCAGCAGCTTAGGTCGACAGATACAAGAGACCCAGTACTTC. It encodes CASSLGRQIQETQYF. The variable domain in full, completed from reference TRBV7-7 and TRBJ2-5, reads GAGVSQSPRYKVTKRGQDVTLRCDPISSHATLYWYQQALGQGPEFLTYFNYEAQPDKSGLPSDRFSAERPEGSISTLTIQRTEQRDSAMYRCASSLGRQIQETQYFGPGTRLLVL.

The chain links TRBV7-8 to TRBJ2-5, with TRBD2 matching over 8 bases. Germline CDR1 and CDR2: SGHVS and FQNEAQ. The V segment lost 5 bases and the J segment 3 bases; nucleotides outside the gene matches: 2. The CDR3 consists of 13 residues. The CDR3 DNA reads as TGTGCCAGCAGCCCGGGACTAGAAGAGACCCAGTACTTC. Amino acids: CASSPGLEETQYF.

The gene calls are TRBV5-1 and TRBJ1-1; 11 bases are shared with TRBD1. This CDR3 is 16 amino acids long. CDR1 is SGHRS and CDR2 is YFSETQ in the germline V gene. V gave up 8 bases and J gave up 4 bases; unmatched junction bases: 13. CDR3 coding DNA: TGCGCCAGTTCCCGGACAGGGGGCGAAAAGTCCACTGAAGCTTTCTTT. It specifies CASSRTGGEKSTEAFF. Full variable domain (outside the CDR3, taken from reference TRBV5-1 and TRBJ1-1): KAGVTQTPRYLIKTRGQQVTLSCSPISGHRSVSWYQQTPGQGLQFLFEYFSETQRNKGNFPGRFSGRQFSNSRSEMNVSTLELGDSALYLCASSRTGGEKSTEAFFGQGTRLTVV.

V and J are TRBV7-9 and TRBJ2-2; 12 bases match TRBD2. From germline, CDR1 is SEHNR and CDR2 FQNEAQ (reference sequence). CDR3 length: 16 residues. Trimming cost V 5 bases and J 3 bases; bases outside gene matches: 4. This CDR3 is CASSPRLAGDTGELFF. CDR3 in DNA: TGTGCCAGCAGCCCCCGACTAGCGGGGGACACCGGGGAGCTGTTTTTT.

The V and J genes are TRBV28 and TRBJ2-5, with 12 bases matching TRBD2. After removal of 5 bases from V and 6 bases from J, the junction contained 7 bases not matched to a gene. Germline assignment: CDR1 MDHEN and CDR2 SYDVKM. The CDR3 loop spans 15 amino acids. As DNA, the CDR3 is TGTGCCAGCAGTCGAGGACTAGCGGGAACCAAGACCCAGTACTTC. It encodes CASSRGLAGTKTQYF.

V usage is TRBV15 and J usage is TRBJ2-2, with D perhaps TRBD1 (6 bases). CDR1 and CDR2 (germline): LNHNV, YYDKDF (reference sequence). Trimming took 6 bases from V and 2 from J, leaving 19 bases between them. CDR3 length: 17 residues. CDR3 sequence: CATRPTGKGPNTGELFF. The CDR3 region has the DNA TGTGCCACCAGACCTACAGGGAAGGGGCCAAACACCGGGGAGCTGTTTTTT.

This clone was seen just once. The chain is built from TRBV30 and TRBJ1-2; the match to TRBD1 covers 7 bases. Germline loops: CDR1 GTSNPN, CDR2 SVGIG (reference sequence). The CDR3 length is 13 residues. J was trimmed by 7 bases and V by 5 bases; bases with no gene match: 10. This CDR3 reads CAWAIQGLSGYTF. DNA of the CDR3: TGTGCCTGGGCCATACAGGGGTTAAGTGGCTACACCTTC. Combining the CDR3 with reference TRBV30 and TRBJ1-2 gives the whole variable domain SQTIHQWPATLVQPVGSPLSLECTVEGTSNPNLYWYRQAAGRGLQLLFYSVGIGQISSEVPQNLSASRPQDRQFILSSKKLLLSDSGFYLCAWAIQGLSGYTFGSGTRLTVV.

The gene calls are TRBV15 and TRBJ2-5; weak D call: TRBD2 (7 bases). Germline V gene data show CDR1 as LNHNV and CDR2 as YYDKDF (reference sequence). Trimming took 5 bases from V and 1 from J, leaving 11 bases between them. This CDR3 is built from 14 residues. Here the CDR3 DNA reads TGTGCCACCAGCGAGGGGGGGGGCCAAGAGACCCAGTACTTC. Translation gives CATSEGGGQETQYF.

The genes are TRBV4-3 and TRBJ2-5; 9 bases are shared with TRBD2. The CDR3 has 15 amino acids. J was trimmed by 3 bases and V by 3 bases; bases with no gene match: 5. CDR1 and CDR2 (germline): LGHNA, YSLEER. The CDR3 DNA is TGCGCCAGCAGCCAGGCGCGACTAGCGGAAGAGACCCAGTACTTC. Amino acid sequence: CASSQARLAEETQYF.

V is TRBV6-1 and J is TRBJ2-1, with 13 bases fitting TRBD2. There are 18 residues in the CDR3. In germline, CDR1 is MNHNS, CDR2 SASEGT. V lost 4 bases and J lost 7; bases outside the gene matches: 13. CDR3 DNA: TGTGCCAGCAGTGCACGTAAAACAGGACTAGCGGGGGAGAATGAGCAGTTCTTC. Amino acid sequence: CASSARKTGLAGENEQFF.

The chain combines TRBV28 with TRBJ2-7; D perhaps matches TRBD2 (5 bases). Germline V CDR1 and CDR2: MDHEN, SYDVKM. CDR3 length: 18 amino acids. Between the trimmed V and J ends, which lost 3 bases and 2 bases, there was a span of 23 bases. CDR3 loop: CASSFPGKGRGTTYEQYF. For the CDR3, the DNA is TGTGCCAGCAGTTTTCCAGGTAAAGGACGGGGAACTACCTACGAGCAGTACTTC.

The gene calls are TRBV2 and TRBJ1-1; D remains unclear. Germline assignment: CDR1 SNHLY and CDR2 FYNNEI. The CDR3 has 13 residues. V lost 8 bases to trimming and J lost 1 base, with 11 bases between them. CDR3 sequence reads: CASGPAWNTEAFF. CDR3 nucleotides: TGTGCCAGCGGGCCGGCTTGGAACACTGAAGCTTTCTTT.

The chain joins TRBV6-4 to TRBJ2-3; D remains ambiguous. CDR3 length: 14 residues. The ends were cut back, 3 bases at V and 8 bases at J, with 15 bases in the middle. The V gene's germline CDR1 is MRHNA and CDR2 SNTAGT. CDR3 sequence (DNA): TGTGCCAGCAGTGAGAGGCCAAAAAGTGGTACGCAGTATTTT. As protein: CASSERPKSGTQYF.